Below are 23 T cell receptor beta chains sequenced from a single sample in a study of beta chain features in type 1 diabetes. Findings and caveats of the study: Shorter TCRB CDR3s, moderately but significantly so, marked every one of the four CD4+ subsets in Type 1 diabetes patients.

Which antigens these TCRs recognize remains unknown. Reverse transcribing all isolated RNA meant expressed TCRB transcripts were sequenced. TCRdb's table, derived via immunoSEQ multiplex PCR, lists solely in-frame clones and lacks some. Among around 160,000 clones listed, approximately 62% were seen once. The specimen sequenced was naive CD4+ T cells from blood. These receptors were obtained from a man aged 30 to 39 with type 1 diabetes.

The chain carries TRBV9 and TRBJ1-2; the match to TRBD1 covers 8 bases. The V segment lost 3 bases and the J segment 2 bases; nucleotides outside the gene matches: 12. Germline V gives CDR1 SGDLS, CDR2 YYNGEE. The CDR3 length is 17 residues. CDR3 DNA sequence: TGTGCCAGCAGCGGAACATACGGACAGGGCATAAACTATGGCTACACCTTC. It codes for CASSGTYGQGINYGYTF.

The V and J genes are TRBV7-8 and TRBJ2-5, with a weak D call TRBD2 (6 bases). This CDR3 has 13 residues. The ends were cut back, 6 bases at V and 2 bases at J, with 10 bases in the middle. Per the germline V gene, CDR1 is SGHVS and CDR2 is FQNEAQ. The chain's CDR3 is CASSETRQETQYF. The DNA of the CDR3 is TGTGCCAGCAGTGAGACTAGACAAGAGACCCAGTACTTC.

This chain joins TRBV7-9 and TRBJ2-1, with TRBD1 matching over 8 bases. V was pared by 2 bases and J by 6 bases, with 3 bases of the junction left unmatched. This CDR3 region has 14 residues. The germline gives CDR1 SEHNR, CDR2 FQNEAQ (reference sequence). The CDR3 DNA follows: TGTGCCAGCAGCTTACTCGGACAGGGCAATGAGCAGTTCTTC. Protein product: CASSLLGQGNEQFF.

The rearrangement uses TRBV10-3 and TRBJ2-5; D is undetermined. CDR3 size: 12 residues. The ends were cut back, 4 bases at V and 5 bases at J, with 8 bases in the middle. The germline gives CDR1 ENHRY, CDR2 SYGVKD. The DNA for the CDR3 is TGTGCCATCAGTGTAACGGCGGAGACCCAGTACTTC. Encoded protein: CAISVTAETQYF.

The gene calls are TRBV30 and TRBJ1-1; D gene ambiguous. The CDR3 covers 13 residues. Germline V gene data show CDR1 as GTSNPN and CDR2 as SVGIG (reference sequence). Trimming took off 4 bases at V and 4 bases at J, with 13 bases between the two ends. CDR3 nucleotides: TGTGCCTGGACTGGTTCTCGAGCCACTGAAGCTTTCTTT. It translates to CAWTGSRATEAFF.

The V and J genes are TRBV5-1 and TRBJ2-2; D perhaps matches TRBD1 (5 bases). Germline V CDR1 and CDR2: SGHRS, YFSETQ. V dropped 5 bases and J dropped 3 bases, with 8 bases sitting between them. There are 13 residues in the CDR3. The CDR3 nucleotides are TGCGCCAGCAGTGACAGTGACACCGGGGAGCTGTTTTTT. Translating gives CASSDSDTGELFF.

This clone has just a few counts. The chain has TRBV4-3 and TRBJ2-1; D not resolved. Trimming pared 4 bases from V and 1 base from J, leaving 5 bases between. The CDR3 runs to 13 residues. Looked up from germline, CDR1 is LGHNA and CDR2 is YSLEER. CDR3: CASSLNSYNEQFF. CDR3 DNA: TGCGCCAGCAGCCTCAATTCCTACAATGAGCAGTTCTTC.

This clone turned up a few times. The chain couples TRBV20-1 to TRBJ2-7, with D tentatively TRBD1 (5 bases). The V end was cut by 5 bases, the J end by 5 bases, with 10 bases between. Germline CDR1 reads DFQATT; CDR2 reads SNEGSKA (reference sequence). This CDR3 contains 11 residues. CDR3 protein: CSASDSHEQYF. For the CDR3, the DNA is TGCAGTGCTTCAGACAGCCACGAGCAGTACTTC.

The rearrangement joins TRBV4-3 to TRBJ2-7; D uncertain. This CDR3 contains 16 residues. Germline V CDR1 and CDR2: LGHNA, YSLEER. V was trimmed by 0 bases and J by 0 bases, leaving 12 bases between them. CDR3 residues: CASSQDVLSDSYEQYF. CDR3 coding DNA: TGCGCCAGCAGCCAAGATGTTTTGTCTGACTCCTACGAGCAGTACTTC.

This clone was counted between two and nine times. The rearrangement uses TRBV11-2 and TRBJ2-7; tentative D call: TRBD1 (6 bases). The CDR3 totals 14 residues. The germline V gene encodes CDR1 SGHAT and CDR2 FQNNGV. The V and J ends lost 7 bases and 0 bases respectively, with 13 bases between them. The CDR3 loop is CASIWTAVSYEQYF. The CDR3 region has the DNA TGTGCCAGCATTTGGACAGCGGTCTCCTACGAGCAGTACTTC. The variable domain in full, completed from reference TRBV11-2 and TRBJ2-7, reads EAGVAQSPRYKIIEKRQSVAFWCNPISGHATLYWYQQILGQGPKLLIQFQNNGVVDDSQLPKDRFSAERLKGVDSTLKIQPAKLEDSAVYLCASIWTAVSYEQYFGPGTRLTVT.

This clone was seen more than once but under ten times. Mismatch with germline at one junction end may stem from a read error. This sequence joins TRBV18 and TRBJ1-4; D is uncertain. Germline V gives CDR1 KGHSH, CDR2 LQKENI. The CDR3 is 13 amino acids. The CDR3 reads CASSRHLNENLFF. The CDR3 bases are TGTGCCAGCTCACGGCACTTGAATGAAAACCTGTTTTTT.

V gene TRBV7-2 combines with J gene TRBJ2-5; 12 nucleotides agree with TRBD1. Germline V gene lookup returns CDR1 SGHTA and CDR2 FQGNSA. The trim removed 2 bases at V and 4 bases at J, leaving 5 bases unmatched. The CDR3 is 16 amino acids. DNA of the CDR3: TGTGCCAGCAGCTTAATGGGACAGGGGGCGCGAGAGACCCAGTACTTC. It yields the protein CASSLMGQGARETQYF.

V gene TRBV14 combines with J gene TRBJ2-5; D unclear. Trimming removed 3 bases at V and 0 bases at J, with 11 bases between. CDR3 length: 15 residues. From germline, CDR1 is SGHDN and CDR2 FVKESK. This CDR3 is CASSHLGWYQETQYF. The CDR3 DNA sequence: TGTGCCAGCAGCCATCTGGGCTGGTACCAAGAGACCCAGTACTTC.

In its sample, this clone was seen a few times. This chain joins TRBV29-1 and TRBJ1-1; TRBD1 might be the D (5 bases). V dropped 6 bases and J dropped 1 base, with 18 bases sitting between them. Germline values: CDR1 SQVTM, CDR2 ANQGSEA. The CDR3 totals 15 residues. The CDR3, as DNA: TGCAGCGTCCGGAGCGCCGGGGCTGGGAACACTGAAGCTTTCTTT. Its translation is CSVRSAGAGNTEAFF. The variable domain in full, with the rest retrieved from reference TRBV29-1 and TRBJ1-1, is SAVISQKPSRDICQRGTSLTIQCQVDSQVTMMFWYRQQPGQSLTLIATANQGSEATYESGFVIDKFPISRPNLTFSTLTVSNMSPEDSSIYLCSVRSAGAGNTEAFFGQGTRLTVV.

This clone was seen only a few times. The chain couples TRBV29-1 to TRBJ2-1; 9 nucleotides agree with TRBD1. This CDR3 is 11 amino acids long. J was trimmed by 9 bases and V by 7 bases; bases with no gene match: 4. Germline CDR1 reads SQVTM; CDR2 reads ANQGSEA. CDR3 DNA sequence: TGCAGCGGTAAGACAGGGGGTGAGCAGTTCTTC. It codes for CSGKTGGEQFF.

In this sample, this clone turned up once. This chain joins TRBV18 and TRBJ2-3, with 7 bases identical to TRBD1. Germline V gene lookup returns CDR1 KGHSH and CDR2 LQKENI. There are 16 residues in the CDR3. The V and J ends lost 1 base and 0 bases, in that order; junction bases with no gene match: 4. CDR3 coding DNA: TGTGCCAGCTCACCACGGGGACAGAGTAGCACAGATACGCAGTATTTT. Protein: CASSPRGQSSTDTQYF.

In regard to this clone: In the same sample, other DNA sequences code for this CDR3. The CDR3 loop is CASSLDRAGANVLTF. The CDR3 DNA follows: TGTGCCAGCAGCTTAGACAGGGCTGGGGCCAACGTCCTGACTTTC. This chain joins TRBV7-2 and TRBJ2-6, with a tentative D call TRBD1 (6 bases). V lost 1 base and J lost 2, with 6 bases in between. The CDR3 is 15 amino acids. Germline CDR1 is SGHTA and CDR2 is FQGNSA.

The V call is TRBV29-1, the J call TRBJ1-1, with D perhaps TRBD1 (6 bases). The CDR3 has 13 residues. Looked up from germline, CDR1 is SQVTM and CDR2 is ANQGSEA. Trimming cost V 7 bases and J 5 bases, with 17 bases left between them. The DNA for the CDR3 is TGCAGCGCCCCAGGGGACGGAAAAACTGAAGCTTTCTTT. Translated: CSAPGDGKTEAFF.

The CDR3 sequence: CASRGTSGTDTQYF. CDR3 nucleotides: TGTGCCAGCAGGGGGACTAGCGGCACAGATACGCAGTATTTT. V usage is TRBV2 and J usage is TRBJ2-3; 10 bases are a match to TRBD2. The CDR3 has 14 residues. Per germline, CDR1 SNHLY and CDR2 FYNNEI. Losses at the gene ends were 6 bases for V and 1 base for J; bases not matched to a gene: 1. The variable domain in full, with the rest retrieved from reference TRBV2 and TRBJ2-3, is EPEVTQTPSHQVTQMGQEVILRCVPISNHLYFYWYRQILGQKVEFLVSFYNNEISEKSEIFDDQFSVERPDGSNFTLKIRSTKLEDSAMYFCASRGTSGTDTQYFGPGTRLTVL.

The rearrangement links TRBV9 to TRBJ2-7; no definite D call. Germline V gene lookup returns CDR1 SGDLS and CDR2 YYNGEE. This CDR3 is 14 amino acids long. V gave up 3 bases and J gave up 0 bases, with 10 bases separating them. The CDR3 loop is CASSELAHSYEQYF. The DNA of the CDR3 is TGTGCCAGCAGCGAATTAGCACACTCCTACGAGCAGTACTTC.

This rearrangement joins TRBV7-2 to TRBJ1-5, with D unclear. V dropped 2 bases and J dropped 5 bases, with 4 bases sitting between them. This CDR3 has 12 amino acids. Germline assignment: CDR1 SGHTA and CDR2 FQGNSA. This CDR3 is CASSLLDQPQHF. DNA of the CDR3: TGTGCCAGCAGCTTATTGGATCAGCCCCAGCATTTT.

This rearrangement joins TRBV28 to TRBJ2-1; TRBD1 agrees at 7 bases. The CDR3 totals 14 residues. Germline CDR1 is MDHEN and CDR2 is SYDVKM. Unmatched junction bases numbered 10, after V lost 5 bases and J lost 9 bases. The CDR3 DNA follows: TGTGCCAGCAGTGGAGGACAGGTTCCGATTGAGCAGTTCTTC. Its protein product is CASSGGQVPIEQFF.

V gene TRBV30 combines with J gene TRBJ2-2; D is uncertain. CDR3 length equals 15 residues. Trimming shortened V by 1 base and J by 1 base, and 10 bases separated the two germline ends. Germline V CDR1 and CDR2: GTSNPN, SVGIG (reference sequence). CDR3 nucleotide sequence: TGTGCCTGGAGTGCCGGTCCGCGGAACACCGGGGAGCTGTTTTTT. Translated: CAWSAGPRNTGELFF. The full variable domain, in which reference TRBV30 and TRBJ2-2 provide the parts outside the CDR3, is SQTIHQWPATLVQPVGSPLSLECTVEGTSNPNLYWYRQAAGRGLQLLFYSVGIGQISSEVPQNLSASRPQDRQFILSSKKLLLSDSGFYLCAWSAGPRNTGELFFGEGSRLTVL.